The subject of this entry is one T cell receptor beta chain. The source of the sample is a study of T cell changes during pregnancy in multiple sclerosis. V lost 6 bases to trimming and J lost 4 bases; unmatched junction nucleotides: 8. Germline V CDR1 and CDR2: SGHTA, FQGNSA. The CDR3 is made up of 17 amino acids. Repertoires were generated with immunoSEQ multiplex PCR, while TCRdb's copy carries only in-frame clones and drops some. The sample includes tens of thousands of clones, 93% of them seen just once. The input for sequencing was peripheral blood, taken in the second trimester of pregnancy. The chain employs TRBV7-2 and TRBJ2-6; 11 nucleotides line up with TRBD1. This clonotype originated in a female donor with multiple sclerosis, enrolled in a pregnancy study. The CDR3 loop reads CASRLGDRGEGANVLTF. The CDR3 DNA reads as TGTGCCAGCAGATTGGGGGACAGGGGGGAAGGGGCCAACGTCCTGACTTTC.